Below, one T cell receptor beta chain is given with its context. It has no known antigen specificity. Base qualities are not at hand, and no much larger clone is one base apart. This sample stems from a study of T cell responses to AZD1222 COVID-19 vaccine (dated by TCRdb to the early 2020s). A note on the overall study: AZD1222 recipients given second doses at about 4 weeks or at about 12 weeks were pooled, since spike-specific TCR depth and breadth were not found to differ between the two schedules. TCR sequencing was performed for about 250 trial participants, of whom approximately 200 were given two doses of AZD1222 and around 25 were given two doses of MenACWY control vaccine. Enrollment into the trials was organized by age into subgroups of 18-55, 56-69 and 70-plus years, and those subgroups contained roughly 150, 30 and 60 TCR-sequenced participants, respectively.

On the study overall, not on this receptor specifically: Reportedly, almost half of the unique spike-specific TCRs recognized epitopes lying outside the regions that are mutated in the B.1.351 and B.1.1.7 variants. The vaccine-associated CD4 TCRs covered the entire spike protein, and the dominant responses fell in regions 160-218 and 743-854. Most participants were white British and females outnumbered males, and the authors suggested that clonal diversity may have been underestimated. In the small 56-69-year group, the increase in depth fell short of significance, most likely because of low power. Because no samples from the day 14 peak response were available, repertoires could be characterized only after the peak T cell response. A significant rise in spike-specific TCR breadth and depth was observed after two AZD1222 doses relative to day 0 and relative to MenACWY recipients. Conclusions about previously exposed vaccinees were limited because only six AZD1222 recipients were SARS-CoV-2 seropositive at baseline.

The CDR3 regions of human TCRbeta chains were analyzed by immunosequencing. As for how the authors treated the data: TCRs in the repertoires were compared against a reference library of SARS-CoV-2-specific TCRs that had been generated with the MIRA antigen-specificity platform. Breadth was defined as the fraction of unique TCRs that were SARS-CoV-2-associated, and depth was defined as the fraction of total T cells that were SARS-CoV-2-associated. Each spike-specific TCR was assigned to its reactive spike region and to a CD4 or CD8 class using the MIRA data. Log10-transformed breadth and depth values were compared by one-way ANOVA with Sidak's multiple comparisons tests. This is the immuneACCESS table as TCRdb keeps it, with only in-frame sequences that have V and J called. A part of the clones is gone; compared with another copy, unresolved V genes explain less than half, and the rest is unexplained. V, J and clone size derive from that table, while D and trimming were established from the DNA sequence. This sample gives 150,000 to 200,000 clones in total; 94% of them show up just once. The ten largest account for around 0.66% of the sample.

The time point label corresponds to: baseline before first vaccination. Vaccinee samples were obtained from the UK trials COV001 and COV002, which included a single-blind randomized controlled phase 2/3 trial of AZD1222 (ChAdOx1 nCoV-19) in healthy adults. For TCRbeta chain sequencing, PBMC samples were collected from trial participants at day 0 and at day 28 after the second dose. From the cysteine through the phenylalanine, the CDR3 covers 16 amino acids. The retained sequence is limited to the CDR3, 48 bases, with the frame set at the first base. The junction shows trimming of 5 bases on V and 5 bases on J, and the gene matches do not reach 11 bases of it. According to the germline V gene, CDR1 reads MNHEY and CDR2 reads SVGEGT.

The chain uses TRBV6-2 or TRBV6-3 and TRBJ2-4; 8 central bases correspond to TRBD2. The input for sequencing was peripheral blood, taken on day 0 of AZD1222 vaccination. The sequence was obtained from an adult in good health. The CDR3 here reads CASSQLREGGQNIQYF. The nucleotide sequence reads TGTGCCAGCAGTCAACTACGGGAGGGAGGTCAAAACATTCAGTACTTC.